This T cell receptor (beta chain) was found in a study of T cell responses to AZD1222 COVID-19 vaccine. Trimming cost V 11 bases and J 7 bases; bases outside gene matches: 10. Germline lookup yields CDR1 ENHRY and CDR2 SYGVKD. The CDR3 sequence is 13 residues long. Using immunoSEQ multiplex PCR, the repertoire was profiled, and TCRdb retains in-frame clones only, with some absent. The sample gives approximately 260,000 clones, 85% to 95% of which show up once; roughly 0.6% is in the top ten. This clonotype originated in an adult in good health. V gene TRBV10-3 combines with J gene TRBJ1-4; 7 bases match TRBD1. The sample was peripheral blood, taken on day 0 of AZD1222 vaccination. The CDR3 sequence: CASRGGSGEKLFF. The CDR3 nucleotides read TGTGCCTCCAGGGGGGGAAGTGGTGAAAAACTGTTTTTT.